This paragraph reports one T cell receptor (beta chain). In germline, CDR1 is SGHTA, CDR2 FQGTGA. The CDR3 contains 20 residues. With V trimmed by 5 bases and J by 5 bases, 17 bases remained unmatched. Original data processing: Reference gene primer amplification gave estimated nucleated cell counts. Assay: immunoSEQ multiplex PCR; the TCRdb copy retains only in-frame clones and omits some. V and J calls plus clone size are reproduced from that table; the DNA served to infer D and trimming. This sample yields roughly 70,000 clones, of which about four fifths are seen a single time; 8.5% to 10% belongs to the top ten. This specimen comes from a study of blood T cell repertoires in COVID-19. On the study more broadly: COVID-19 samples, acute and convalescent, were from the United States, Italy and Spain. Sources were T cells, B-cell-depleted T cells, or PBMCs; the material itself was cDNA or gDNA.

Sequencing was performed on peripheral blood. V and J are TRBV7-3 and TRBJ2-5; 16 bases align to TRBD2. This TCR was sampled from a human donor in a cohort sampled during active COVID-19. The CDR3 bases are TGTGCCAGCAGCCAACTCGGACCGGGACTAGCGGGAGGGCCTGGGGAGACCCAGTACTTC. Translating gives CASSQLGPGLAGGPGETQYF.